The 13 T cell receptor beta chains reported below all come from one sample, sequenced in a study of blood T cells in healthy people across ages. A J-beta primer mix and a sample-barcoded 5' primer were used in a second PCR of roughly 6 to 11 cycles. A single record per CDR3 protein comes from TCRdb applying MiXCR to the 5' RACE reads. The sample records around 990,000 distinct CDR3 sequences, less than 25% being singletons. These sequences were also reported in another study, on T cells of mothers and their children.

Source material: blood. The receptors derive from a girl aged 2 to 9 in good health.

This clonotype came up a few times. This chain joins TRBV29-1 and TRBJ2-7; D ambiguous. The CDR3 length is 13 residues. CDR1 is SQVTM and CDR2 is ANQGSEA in the germline V gene. The V end lost 4 bases, the J end lost 0 bases, and 10 bases lay between the germline ends. The CDR3 reads CSVAVRYSYEQYF. Here the CDR3 DNA reads TGCAGCGTTGCGGTGAGATACTCCTACGAGCAGTACTTC.

The chain employs TRBV11-2 and TRBJ2-5, with 7 positions matching TRBD2. V lost 3 bases and J lost 4; bases outside the gene matches: 5. This CDR3 contains 14 residues. Germline CDR1 SGHAT, CDR2 FQNNGV. CDR3 nucleotides: TGTGCCAGCAGCTTTGGGCTAGCGGTAGAGACCCAGTACTTC. Its protein is CASSFGLAVETQYF. Using reference TRBV11-2 and TRBJ2-5 for the parts outside the CDR3, the full variable domain is EAGVAQSPRYKIIEKRQSVAFWCNPISGHATLYWYQQILGQGPKLLIQFQNNGVVDDSQLPKDRFSAERLKGVDSTLKIQPAKLEDSAVYLCASSFGLAVETQYFGPGTRLLVL.

This chain connects TRBV15 to TRBJ2-1, with 7 positions matching TRBD2. V trimming: 0 bases; J trimming: 0 bases; junction bases outside the gene matches: 17. CDR3 length equals 21 residues. Germline-derived CDR1 and CDR2 are LNHNV and YYDKDF (reference sequence). The CDR3 protein is CATSRDSRTWDYPSSYNEQFF. The CDR3 DNA sequence: TGTGCCACCAGCAGAGATTCCCGAACCTGGGACTACCCAAGCTCCTACAATGAGCAGTTCTTC.

The rearrangement joins TRBV7-2 to TRBJ2-7; possible D gene TRBD1, 5 bases. Trimming removed 1 base at V and 10 bases at J, with 14 bases between. Germline assignment: CDR1 SGHTA and CDR2 FQGNSA. The CDR3 length is 13 residues. DNA of the CDR3: TGTGCCAGCAGCTTAGGTAAAGGGGTCGGCCAGTACTTC. Translation gives CASSLGKGVGQYF.

The CDR3 nucleotides read TGTGCCAGCAGTTACTCGAGTCCCAAAAACATTCAGTACTTC. Translated: CASSYSSPKNIQYF. The J gene is TRBJ2-4, the V gene TRBV6-2 or TRBV6-3; D is uncertain. The germline CDR1 and CDR2 sequences are MNHEY and SVGEGT. This CDR3 is built from 14 residues. Trimming took off 0 bases at V and 2 bases at J, with 5 bases between the two ends.

The chain combines TRBV5-5 with TRBJ1-4; TRBD1 matches at 8 bases. The junction had 6 bases not matched to a gene; V was cut back by 2 bases and J by 3 bases. CDR3 length: 16 residues. Germline V gene sequence: CDR1 SGHKS, CDR2 YYEKEE (reference sequence). The CDR3 loop reads CASSLQGDHSNEKLFF. DNA for the CDR3: TGTGCCAGCAGCTTACAGGGGGATCATTCTAATGAAAAACTGTTTTTT.

This chain links TRBV4-2 with TRBJ2-5; no clear D. V shed 1 base and J shed 4 bases, with 10 bases lying between them. This CDR3 contains 14 residues. The germline gives CDR1 LGHNA, CDR2 YNFKEQ. This CDR3 reads CASSQVELPETQYF. In DNA form, the CDR3 reads TGTGCCAGCAGCCAAGTGGAGTTACCAGAGACCCAGTACTTC.

The V and J genes are TRBV19 and TRBJ2-6; 9 nucleotides align to TRBD1. The CDR3 sequence is 18 residues long. CDR1 and CDR2 (germline): LNHDA, SQIVND (reference sequence). The CDR3 sequence is CATGTGGAISSGANVLTF. Written as DNA, the CDR3 is TGTGCAACCGGCACAGGGGGCGCCATAAGCTCTGGGGCCAACGTCCTGACTTTC.

The sample holds a few counts of this clonotype. As DNA, the CDR3 is TGCAGTGCGGGACAGGGGGTCTCCTACGAGCAGTACTTC. As protein: CSAGQGVSYEQYF. This chain uses TRBV20-1 with TRBJ2-5, with 11 bases matching TRBD1. The last part of the DNA fits TRBJ2-7 better; the J call may be wrong. This CDR3 contains 13 residues. The germline gives CDR1 DFQATT, CDR2 SNEGSKA (reference sequence).

There are a few counts of this clonotype. Germline and junction disagree at one end, which may indicate a read error. The V and J genes are TRBV3-1 and TRBJ2-3; D is undetermined. Germline CDR1 and CDR2: LGHDT and YNNKEL (reference sequence). The CDR3 consists of 15 residues. CDR3 sequence (DNA): TGCGCCAGCAGCCAAGATTCCACAGCCGCAGATACGCAGTATTTT. Translating gives CASSQDSTAADTQYF.

The chain couples TRBV20-1 to TRBJ2-5; perhaps TRBD2 as D (6 bases). The J call may be in error: the DNA end matches TRBJ2-1 better. The CDR3 extends over 16 amino acids. Germline V lookup: CDR1 DFQATT, CDR2 SNEGSKA (reference sequence). CDR3: CSARAVLEGRSNEQFF. As DNA, the CDR3 is TGCAGTGCTAGAGCGGTCTTGGAGGGGAGGTCCAATGAGCAGTTCTTC.

The chain links TRBV20-1 to TRBJ1-2, with 7 nucleotides matching TRBD1. CDR1 is DFQATT, CDR2 SNEGSKA, per germline (reference sequence). The CDR3 loop spans 13 amino acids. V was pared by 2 bases and J by 0 bases, with 0 bases of the junction left unmatched. CDR3 sequence (DNA): TGCAGTGCTAGACAGGGGGCTAACTATGGCTACACCTTC. Its translation: CSARQGANYGYTF.

This clonotype was seen only a few times. This chain uses TRBV24-1 with TRBJ2-1, with TRBD1 matching 7 bases. The tail of the sequence fits TRBJ2-5 better, so the J call may be wrong. This CDR3 is 16 amino acids long. The V gene's germline CDR1 is KGHDR and CDR2 SFDVKD. In nucleotides, the CDR3 is TGTGCCACCAGTGAACCTATTACCGGGACAGAAGAGACCCAGTACTTC. Amino acids: CATSEPITGTEETQYF.